This TCR beta chain originates from a study of shared clonotypes between healthy human individuals. Sequencing was performed with immunoSEQ multiplex PCR; in TCRdb, only in-frame clones are kept and a portion is missing. The data show under 1 million clones, with around 96% seen just once and under 0.25% held by the top ten. Germline V CDR1 and CDR2: MGHDK, SYGVNS. The CDR3 spans 13 residues. Trimming took 2 bases from V and 10 from J; bases not matched to a gene: 6. CD45RO-negative cells were positively selected for CCR7, leaving out terminally differentiated effector memory CD45RA+ cells. The rearrangement uses TRBV25-1 and TRBJ2-7; TRBD1 matches at 9 bases. The receptor was isolated from a man aged 25-45 years in good health. Sequenced input: naive CD8+ T cells sorted from blood. CDR3 DNA: TGTGCCAGCAGTGAAGGACAGGGGTCGCGTCAGTACTTC. Amino acids: CASSEGQGSRQYF.